A single sample is the source of the 30 T cell receptor beta chains below, sequenced in a study of blood T cell repertoires in COVID-19. The table came from immunoSEQ multiplex PCR; TCRdb's copy has only in-frame clones and leaves some out. The sample holds 150,000 to 200,000 clones, 80% seen once. Sequenced: peripheral blood. The receptor set was obtained from a man aged 60-69 years with acute or convalescent COVID-19.

V is TRBV3-1 (or the pseudogene TRBV3-2) and J is TRBJ2-7; 8 positions agree with TRBD2. CDR3 size: 15 residues. The germline gives CDR1 LGHDT, CDR2 YNNKEL (reference sequence). Trimming at V came to 3 bases and at J to 2 bases, leaving 6 bases not matched to a gene. CDR3 residues: CASSQTSAPPYEQYF. In DNA, the CDR3 is TGTGCCAGCAGCCAGACTAGCGCCCCCCCCTACGAGCAGTACTTC.

CDR3: CASSQRGQGLSTDTQYF. DNA of the CDR3: TGTGCCAGCAGCCAACGTGGACAGGGGTTAAGCACAGATACGCAGTATTTT. The chain has TRBV3-1 (or the pseudogene TRBV3-2) and TRBJ2-3; 9 bases agree with TRBD1. J lost 0 bases, V lost 2 bases, and 6 bases had no gene match. The germline V gene encodes CDR1 LGHDT and CDR2 YNNKEL (reference sequence). The length of the CDR3 is 17 residues.

This chain connects TRBV6-5 to TRBJ1-1, with D possibly TRBD1 on 6 matching bases. This CDR3 is 15 amino acids long. Trimming removed 2 bases from V and 9 bases from J, with 19 bases in between. Germline assignment: CDR1 MNHEY and CDR2 SVGAGI. In nucleotides, the CDR3 is TGTGCCAGCAGTTACGACGTCAGGGGCTCGGCACAAGCTTTCTTT. It translates to CASSYDVRGSAQAFF.

The CDR3 nucleotides read TGTGCCACCTTAAGGGACAGGATGTCTGGCTACACCTTC. Translating gives CATLRDRMSGYTF. The chain joins TRBV19 to TRBJ1-2; 8 positions match TRBD1. V trimming: 10 bases; J trimming: 7 bases; junction bases outside the gene matches: 11. Per germline, CDR1 LNHDA and CDR2 SQIVND (reference sequence). The CDR3 has 13 residues.

The V and J genes are TRBV2 and TRBJ2-3, with D unclear. Germline V gives CDR1 SNHLY, CDR2 FYNNEI. Trimming shortened V by 4 bases and J by 4 bases, and 9 bases separated the two germline ends. The CDR3 is 13 residues long. The CDR3 DNA reads TGTGCCAGCAGTGTTTATTCGGCAGATACGCAGTATTTT. It is translated as CASSVYSADTQYF.

This chain joins TRBV6-5 and TRBJ1-3, with D possibly being TRBD1 (5 bases). The CDR3 consists of 15 residues. Trimming cost V 4 bases and J 4 bases, with 14 bases left between them. Germline lookup yields CDR1 MNHEY and CDR2 SVGAGI. CDR3 protein: CASSSHGAGGNTIYF. The DNA of the CDR3 is TGTGCCAGCAGTTCCCACGGGGCGGGAGGAAACACCATATATTTT.

Only one count was recorded for this clone. CDR3 sequence (DNA): TGTGCCAGCAGCTTAGTGCTACAAGAGACCCAGTACTTC. Translated, it gives CASSLVLQETQYF. The rearrangement uses TRBV11-1 and TRBJ2-5; no clear D gene. This CDR3 contains 13 residues. Between the trimmed V and J ends, which lost 1 base and 2 bases, there was a span of 5 bases. In germline, CDR1 is SGHAT, CDR2 FQDESV (reference sequence).

The J gene is TRBJ1-4, the V gene TRBV11-2, with D uncertain. Trimming removed 1 base at V and 7 bases at J, with 10 bases between. The V gene's germline CDR1 is SGHAT and CDR2 FQNNGV. CDR3 size: 14 residues. This chain's CDR3 is CASSLGRLSEKLFF. The CDR3 DNA reads TGTGCCAGCAGCTTAGGGCGGCTTAGTGAAAAACTGTTTTTT.

The chain is built from TRBV10-3 and TRBJ2-1; possibly TRBD2 for D (5 bases). The germline V and J ends were trimmed by 4 bases and 8 bases, with 15 bases remaining between them. Germline V gives CDR1 ENHRY, CDR2 SYGVKD. The CDR3 is 14 amino acids. The CDR3 coding sequence is TGTGCCATCAGTGTTCAGATGGGGAGCGATGAGCAGTTCTTC. This codes for CAISVQMGSDEQFF.

The CDR3 DNA reads as TGTGCCAGCAGAACCGGGACAGGGAAAAACTATAATTCACCCCTCCACTTT. Protein product: CASRTGTGKNYNSPLHF. The rearrangement joins TRBV7-6 to TRBJ1-6; 9 bases are shared with TRBD1. Trimming cost V 6 bases and J 3 bases; bases outside gene matches: 9. The germline V gene encodes CDR1 SGHVS and CDR2 FNYEAQ. The CDR3 extends over 17 amino acids. The full variable domain, rest sourced from reference TRBV7-6 and TRBJ1-6, is GAGVSQSPRYKVTKRGQDVALRCDPISGHVSLYWYRQALGQGPEFLTYFNYEAQQDKSGLPNDRFSAERPEGSISTLTIQRTEQRDSAMYRCASRTGTGKNYNSPLHFGNGTRLTVT.

This clone has a single count. The rearrangement uses TRBV5-1 and TRBJ1-2; a weak D match, TRBD1 (6 bases). CDR3 size: 15 residues. V was pared by 4 bases and J by 3 bases, with 16 bases between. Germline V gives CDR1 SGHRS, CDR2 YFSETQ. The CDR3 coding sequence is TGCGCCAGCAGCAAACCTCAGGGGTCGGACTATGGCTACACCTTC. Its translation is CASSKPQGSDYGYTF.

The chain is built from TRBV7-2 and TRBJ2-2, with 10 bases that match TRBD2. V dropped 5 bases and J dropped 6; count of bases not matched to a gene: 9. The length of the CDR3 is 16 residues. Germline CDR1 is SGHTA and CDR2 is FQGNSA. In DNA, the CDR3 is TGTGCCAGCAGCCCATTAGCGGGGGGCGGGGCCGGGGAGCTGTTTTTT. Residues: CASSPLAGGGAGELFF. Filled out from reference TRBV7-2 and TRBJ2-2, the complete variable domain reads GAGVSQSPSNKVTEKGKDVELRCDPISGHTALYWYRQSLGQGLEFLIYFQGNSAPDKSGLPSDRFSAERTGGSVSTLTIQRTQQEDSAVYLCASSPLAGGGAGELFFGEGSRLTVL.

V is TRBV28 and J is TRBJ2-4; D perhaps matches TRBD2 (5 bases). V shed 7 bases and J shed 9 bases, with 19 bases lying between them. The CDR3 consists of 14 residues. Germline V gene lookup returns CDR1 MDHEN and CDR2 SYDVKM. CDR3 in DNA: TGTGCCAGCACCCCGTCGTCGGGGTATGGCATTCAGTACTTC. Its translation: CASTPSSGYGIQYF.

The count of this clone is one. The V and J genes are TRBV3-1 (or the pseudogene TRBV3-2) and TRBJ1-1; D unresolved. This CDR3 is 13 amino acids long. V lost 4 bases, J lost 4 bases, and 10 bases lay in between. Looked up from germline, CDR1 is LGHDT and CDR2 is YNNKEL (reference sequence). CDR3 sequence (DNA): TGTGCCAGCAGCCGTTTCACGGGCACTGAAGCTTTCTTT. This codes for CASSRFTGTEAFF.

This chain connects TRBV7-3 to TRBJ2-1; the match to TRBD1 covers 7 bases. The CDR3 runs 15 residues. CDR1 is SGHTA, CDR2 FQGTGA, per germline. With 5 bases clipped from V and 0 bases from J, the junction kept 4 bases outside the gene matches. CDR3 loop: CASSPTGTSYNEQFF. The DNA of the CDR3 is TGTGCCAGCAGCCCGACAGGGACCTCCTACAATGAGCAGTTCTTC.

The chain joins TRBV4-3 to TRBJ2-7, with TRBD2 as a possible D gene (5 bases). The germline gives CDR1 LGHNA, CDR2 YSLEER. V lost 0 bases to trimming and J lost 0 bases, with 9 bases between them. This CDR3 spans 15 amino acids. In nucleotides, the CDR3 is TGCGCCAGCAGCCAAGAACGAGGGAGCTCCTACGAGCAGTACTTC. It yields the protein CASSQERGSSYEQYF.

V and J are TRBV29-1 and TRBJ1-1; tentative D call: TRBD1 (5 bases). Germline V lookup: CDR1 SQVTM, CDR2 ANQGSEA. CDR3 length equals 12 residues. The ends were cut back, 4 bases at V and 7 bases at J, with 13 bases in the middle. CDR3 coding DNA: TGCAGCGTTGTGTCGGGGGATCATGAAGCTTTCTTT. Protein: CSVVSGDHEAFF.

The chain couples TRBV7-2 to TRBJ2-1; D gene uncertain. The germline gives CDR1 SGHTA, CDR2 FQGNSA. Trimming left V 1 base short and J 4 bases short, with 17 bases between. The CDR3 totals 17 residues. Written as DNA, the CDR3 is TGTGCCAGCAGCTTAGTCGGCGTTAGACTTGGTTACAATGAGCAGTTCTTC. This sequence encodes CASSLVGVRLGYNEQFF.

This chain links TRBV27 with TRBJ2-1, with 8 bases lining up with TRBD2. CDR1 MNHEY and CDR2 SMNVEV come from the germline V gene (reference sequence). The CDR3 has 15 amino acids. Trimming at V came to 8 bases and at J to 8 bases, leaving 14 bases not matched to a gene. Written as DNA, the CDR3 is TGTGCCAGCCCTACCGCCAGGGGAGCGGGAGATGAGCAGTTCTTC. Amino acids: CASPTARGAGDEQFF.

This clone was seen a handful of times. The rearrangement joins TRBV19 to TRBJ1-1; D is unclear. Germline CDR1 and CDR2: LNHDA and SQIVND (reference sequence). CDR3 length equals 13 residues. With 3 bases removed from V and 7 bases from J, the gap between germline ends came to 12 bases. Here the CDR3 DNA reads TGTGCCAGTAGTATGAGGTCGGCGCTTGAAGCTTTCTTT. Translation: CASSMRSALEAFF.

The CDR3 DNA reads TGTGCCAGCAGTTTCCCGGGATTGGACGAGCAGTACTTC. Its protein product is CASSFPGLDEQYF. The chain is built from TRBV6-2 or TRBV6-3 and TRBJ2-7; tentative D call: TRBD2 (5 bases). With 4 bases removed from V and 5 bases from J, the gap between germline ends came to 12 bases. Per germline, CDR1 MNHEY and CDR2 SVGEGT. CDR3 length equals 13 residues.

This clone appeared a single time. This chain links TRBV27 with TRBJ2-3; the match to TRBD2 covers 11 bases. The CDR3 spans 16 residues. Unmatched junction bases numbered 11, after V lost 2 bases and J lost 10 bases. The germline CDR1 and CDR2 sequences are MNHEY and SMNVEV (reference sequence). The CDR3 is CASSLVLAGGPSAQYF. In DNA, the CDR3 is TGTGCCAGCAGTTTAGTATTAGCGGGAGGGCCCTCGGCGCAGTATTTT.

V usage is TRBV10-3 and J usage is TRBJ2-3; 9 nucleotides align to TRBD2. From germline, CDR1 is ENHRY and CDR2 SYGVKD. The CDR3 has 15 residues. The junction had 3 bases not matched to a gene; V was cut back by 5 bases and J by 0 bases. CDR3 bases: TGTGCCATCAGTCTAGCGGGGCCGAGCACAGATACGCAGTATTTT. Translation: CAISLAGPSTDTQYF.

The V call is TRBV4-1, the J call TRBJ2-7, with a possible D match to TRBD2 (6 bases). Per germline, CDR1 MGHRA and CDR2 YSYEKL. Trimming removed 4 bases at V and 4 bases at J, with 11 bases between. The CDR3 covers 13 residues. The CDR3 DNA reads TGCGCCAGCAGCCCCCCGCGGGATTACGAGCAGTACTTC. Its translation: CASSPPRDYEQYF.

The rearrangement joins TRBV19 to TRBJ2-1; 7 bases align to TRBD2. The length of the CDR3 is 17 residues. Unmatched junction bases numbered 18, after V lost 5 bases and J lost 8 bases. Germline CDR1 reads LNHDA; CDR2 reads SQIVND (reference sequence). This chain's CDR3 is CASSSGTLAGVVDEQFF. CDR3 nucleotides: TGTGCCAGTAGTTCCGGAACCCTTGCGGGAGTGGTAGATGAGCAGTTCTTC.

The sample holds one count of this clone. This chain connects TRBV19 to TRBJ1-4; tentatively, D is TRBD1 (5 bases). The V end was cut by 9 bases, the J end by 2 bases, with 19 bases between. The V gene's germline CDR1 is LNHDA and CDR2 SQIVND (reference sequence). The CDR3 runs 16 residues. CDR3 nucleotides: TGTGCCAGCCAAAATCCTGGCGGGGGGACTAATGAAAAACTGTTTTTT. It specifies CASQNPGGGTNEKLFF.

This clone was counted a single time. The chain employs TRBV19 and TRBJ2-1; TRBD2 matches at 12 bases. Per the germline V gene, CDR1 is LNHDA and CDR2 is SQIVND (reference sequence). The CDR3 length is 14 residues. V was pared by 3 bases and J by 8 bases, with 2 bases of the junction left unmatched. The CDR3 here is CASSMTSGGDEQFF. CDR3 sequence (DNA): TGTGCCAGTAGTATGACTAGCGGGGGCGATGAGCAGTTCTTC.

The chain joins TRBV9 to TRBJ2-7, with D maybe TRBD2 (6 bases). The germline V and J ends were trimmed by 0 bases and 7 bases, with 8 bases remaining between them. CDR1 is SGDLS and CDR2 is YYNGEE in the germline V gene. The CDR3 is 12 residues long. The DNA of the CDR3 is TGTGCCAGCAGCGTAGAGGAGGGGGAGCAGTACTTC. Amino acids: CASSVEEGEQYF.

This clone was counted only a few times. The V call is TRBV7-8, the J call TRBJ1-6; TRBD1 might be the D (5 bases). The CDR3 is 12 residues long. From germline, CDR1 is SGHVS and CDR2 FQNEAQ. V lost 5 bases and J lost 13, with 12 bases in between. In DNA, the CDR3 is TGTGCCAGCAGCCAAACACAGGTTCCCCTCCACTTT. The encoded protein is CASSQTQVPLHF.

The rearrangement uses TRBV27 and TRBJ2-7; D is perhaps TRBD1 (6 bases). Trimming cost V 4 bases and J 4 bases, with 11 bases left between them. Germline values: CDR1 MNHEY, CDR2 SMNVEV (reference sequence). The CDR3 length is 13 residues. The CDR3 region is CASSYGQLYEQYF. CDR3 coding DNA: TGTGCCAGCAGTTATGGACAGTTATACGAGCAGTACTTC.